This T cell receptor beta chain was sequenced during a study of T cell responses to AZD1222 COVID-19 vaccine. Regarding the study as a whole: Along spike, vaccine-associated CD4 TCRs were found throughout, with dominance at 160-218 and 743-854.

Method: immunoSEQ multiplex PCR; TCRdb's copy keeps in-frame clones and lacks some. The sample lists 100,000 to 150,000 clones; 87% were seen once. Turning to this clone: What it binds is unknown.

With 3 bases clipped from V and 7 bases from J, the junction kept 9 bases outside the gene matches. The CDR3 spans 14 residues. The germline V gene encodes CDR1 MNHEY and CDR2 SMNVEV (reference sequence). The material was peripheral blood, obtained on day 0 of AZD1222 vaccination. The sequence was collected from an adult in good health. The genes are TRBV27 and TRBJ2-7; TRBD1 matches at 7 bases. The chain's CDR3 is CASSFRGPSWEQYF. In DNA, the CDR3 is TGTGCCAGCAGTTTTAGGGGGCCCTCCTGGGAGCAGTACTTC.